Listed below are T cell receptor beta chains from one sample, sequenced in a study of cytomegalovirus exposure and HLA in healthy donors. Some clones are missing from TCRdb's copy, which holds only in-frame ones; the method was immunoSEQ multiplex PCR. The sample shows 120,000 or so clones, roughly 87% of them seen only once. The sample comprised PBMCs. These receptors all stem from a woman between 18 and 30 years old in good health and CMV-seronegative. Each CDR3 is given with its conserved first and last residue. Fields, in order: CDR3 protein, CDR3 DNA, D gene, V gene, J gene, clone size, CDR3 length. A D gene is named only where the DNA matches it firmly. The size entry is marked missing in some rows and otherwise reads once, few, many or a size class.

CDR3: CAISESPGDLGGANVLTF; DNA: TGTGCCATCAGTGAGTCCCCAGGGGATCTGGGGGGGGCCAACGTCCTGACTTTC; D: -; V: TRBV10-3; J: TRBJ2-6; size: -; length: 18
CDR3: CASSRGLDYEQYF; DNA: TGTGCCAGCAGCAGGGGTCTTGACTACGAGCAGTACTTC; D: -; V: TRBV7-2; J: TRBJ2-7; size: -; length: 13
CDR3: CASSDMFQPQHF; DNA: TGTGCCAGCAGTGATATGTTTCAGCCCCAGCATTTT; D: -; V: TRBV6-1; J: TRBJ1-5; size: -; length: 12
CDR3: CASSVAGNYGYTF; DNA: TGTGCCAGCAGCGTAGCCGGGAACTATGGCTACACCTTC; D: -; V: TRBV9; J: TRBJ1-2; size: few; length: 13
CDR3: CASSGTSESYEQYF; DNA: TGTGCCAGCTCCGGGACTAGCGAATCCTACGAGCAGTACTTC; D: TRBD2; V: TRBV28; J: TRBJ2-7; size: -; length: 14
CDR3: CATDTNTGELFF; DNA: TGTGCCACGGACACGAACACCGGGGAGCTGTTTTTT; D: -; V: TRBV19; J: TRBJ2-2; size: few; length: 12
CDR3: CASSDLGQSYNEQFF; DNA: TGCGCCAGCAGTGATCTAGGACAGTCCTACAATGAGCAGTTCTTC; D: -; V: TRBV10-2; J: TRBJ2-1; size: -; length: 15
CDR3: CASSLVEGGHTDTQYF; DNA: TGCGCCAGCAGCTTGGTTGAAGGAGGGCACACAGATACGCAGTATTTT; D: -; V: TRBV5-1; J: TRBJ2-3; size: once; length: 16
CDR3: CAWSVGNLGGARTEAFF; DNA: TGTGCCTGGAGTGTAGGTAACCTAGGGGGCGCTCGAACTGAAGCTTTCTTT; D: TRBD1; V: TRBV30; J: TRBJ1-1; size: once; length: 17
CDR3: CASSYTGAAGYTF; DNA: TGTGCCAGCAGTTACACAGGGGCTGCGGGCTACACCTTC; D: TRBD1; V: TRBV6-5; J: TRBJ1-2; size: -; length: 13
CDR3: CSAIQYNEQFF; DNA: TGCAGTGCTATACAGTACAATGAGCAGTTCTTC; D: -; V: TRBV20-1; J: TRBJ2-1; size: -; length: 11
CDR3: CASSYLGGYYEQYF; DNA: TGTGCCAGCAGTTACTTGGGAGGGTACTACGAGCAGTACTTC; D: TRBD2; V: TRBV6-6; J: TRBJ2-7; size: -; length: 14
CDR3: CASSSPGLGSEQYF; DNA: TGTGCCAGCAGTTCACCGGGACTAGGAAGCGAGCAGTACTTC; D: TRBD2; V: TRBV27; J: TRBJ2-7; size: -; length: 14
CDR3: CASRARDRGLVVEKLFF; DNA: TGTGCCAGCAGGGCCCGGGACAGGGGGTTGGTTGTTGAAAAACTGTTTTTT; D: TRBD1; V: TRBV28; J: TRBJ1-4; size: -; length: 17
CDR3: CASRQGLVNTDTQYF; DNA: TGTGCCAGCAGACAGGGCTTAGTGAACACAGATACGCAGTATTTT; D: -; V: TRBV27; J: TRBJ2-3; size: -; length: 15
CDR3: CASSLSGGAFDEQFF; DNA: TGTGCCAGCAGCCTCAGCGGGGGGGCCTTCGATGAGCAGTTCTTC; D: TRBD2; V: TRBV11-1; J: TRBJ2-1; size: once; length: 15
CDR3: CASSFRGYDYGYTF; DNA: TGTGCCAGCAGCTTCAGGGGCTATGACTATGGCTACACCTTC; D: -; V: TRBV7-8; J: TRBJ1-2; size: -; length: 14
CDR3: CASSLSQGASYNEQFF; DNA: TGTGCCAGCAGTTTATCCCAGGGGGCCTCCTACAATGAGCAGTTCTTC; D: TRBD1; V: TRBV28; J: TRBJ2-1; size: -; length: 16
CDR3: CASSLGGGTDTQYF; DNA: TGTGCCAGTAGTCTGGGGGGAGGCACAGATACGCAGTATTTT; D: -; V: TRBV19; J: TRBJ2-3; size: -; length: 14
CDR3: CASSPQDRNTEAFF; DNA: TGTGCCAGCTCACCACAAGACAGGAACACTGAAGCTTTCTTT; D: -; V: TRBV18; J: TRBJ1-1; size: -; length: 14
CDR3: CASTTSGMGEQYF; DNA: TGCGCCAGTACAACTAGCGGGATGGGCGAGCAGTACTTC; D: TRBD2; V: TRBV10-2; J: TRBJ2-7; size: -; length: 13
CDR3: CAWSVRTRSSEDTQYF; DNA: TGTGCCTGGAGTGTACGGACTAGATCGTCGGAAGATACGCAGTATTTT; D: TRBD2; V: TRBV30; J: TRBJ2-3; size: -; length: 16
CDR3: CASSLQGVGHTDTQYF; DNA: TGCGCCAGCAGCTTGCAAGGGGTTGGACACACAGATACGCAGTATTTT; D: -; V: TRBV5-1; J: TRBJ2-3; size: -; length: 16
CDR3: CASSDDGLSNQPQHF; DNA: TGTGCCAGCAGTGATGATGGGCTCAGCAATCAGCCCCAGCATTTT; D: -; V: TRBV6-4; J: TRBJ1-5; size: -; length: 15
CDR3: CSVGADVSGANVLTF; DNA: TGCAGCGTTGGGGCAGACGTCTCTGGGGCCAACGTCCTGACTTTC; D: -; V: TRBV29-1; J: TRBJ2-6; size: -; length: 15
CDR3: CASRTQGIGELFF; DNA: TGTGCCAGCAGAACACAGGGGATCGGGGAGCTGTTTTTT; D: TRBD1; V: TRBV6-5; J: TRBJ2-2; size: -; length: 13
CDR3: CASSVQDSGYTF; DNA: TGTGCCAGCAGTGTCCAGGACTCGGGCTACACCTTC; D: -; V: TRBV6-1; J: TRBJ1-2; size: -; length: 12
CDR3: CASSWGPGQADGYTF; DNA: TGCGCCAGCAGCTGGGGACCGGGACAGGCGGATGGCTACACCTTC; D: TRBD1; V: TRBV5-1; J: TRBJ1-2; size: -; length: 15
CDR3: CASSQLPGGETQYF; DNA: TGTGCCAGCAGCCAATTGCCGGGAGGAGAGACCCAGTACTTC; D: TRBD2; V: TRBV14; J: TRBJ2-5; size: -; length: 14
CDR3: CSVSTGSHQSPLHF; DNA: TGCAGCGTGTCGACAGGTAGCCACCAATCACCCCTCCACTTT; D: -; V: TRBV29-1; J: TRBJ1-6; size: -; length: 14